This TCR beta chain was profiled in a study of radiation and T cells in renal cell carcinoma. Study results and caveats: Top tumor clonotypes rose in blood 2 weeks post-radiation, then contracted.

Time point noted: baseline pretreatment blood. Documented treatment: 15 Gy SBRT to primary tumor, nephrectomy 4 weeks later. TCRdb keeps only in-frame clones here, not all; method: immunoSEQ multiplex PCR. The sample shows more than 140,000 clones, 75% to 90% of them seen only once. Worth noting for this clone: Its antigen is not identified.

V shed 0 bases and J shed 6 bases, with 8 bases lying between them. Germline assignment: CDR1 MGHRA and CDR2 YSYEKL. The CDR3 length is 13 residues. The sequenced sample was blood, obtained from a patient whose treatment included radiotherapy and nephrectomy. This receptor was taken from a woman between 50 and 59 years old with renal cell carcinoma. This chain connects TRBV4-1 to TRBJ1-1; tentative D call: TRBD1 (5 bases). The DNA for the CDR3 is TGCGCCAGCAGCCAAGATAGGGGTGCTGAAGCTTTCTTT. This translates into CASSQDRGAEAFF.